This T cell receptor beta chain is drawn from a study of blood T cell repertoires in COVID-19. Across the whole study: In each case, the material was cDNA or gDNA derived from T cells, B-cell-depleted T cells, or PBMCs.

Using immunoSEQ multiplex PCR, the repertoire was profiled, and TCRdb retains in-frame clones only, with some absent. The sample consists of hundreds of thousands of clones, roughly 90% of them appearing once. The CDR3 totals 12 residues. Germline loops: CDR1 SEHNR, CDR2 FQNEAQ (reference sequence). V was pared by 10 bases and J by 2 bases, with 12 bases between. The sequence was collected from a man aged 40-49 years with acute or convalescent COVID-19. The rearrangement joins TRBV7-9 to TRBJ2-7; tentatively, D is TRBD2 (5 bases). Sequencing input: peripheral blood. Written as DNA, the CDR3 is TGTGCCACCGGACGGGATACCTACGAGCAGTACTTC. Translating gives CATGRDTYEQYF.